Presented here are 32 T cell receptor beta chains from one specimen sequenced in a study of blood T cell repertoires in COVID-19. Clones were sequenced by immunoSEQ multiplex PCR, and TCRdb holds only the in-frame ones, with some missing. The data contain approximately 220,000 clones, approximately 92% of them singletons. The sequencing sample was made of PBMCs or T cells enriched from blood (not recorded which). Receptor source: a woman younger than 35 in a cohort exposed to, infected with or recovered from COVID-19 (not recorded which).

The V gene is TRBV20-1, the J gene TRBJ1-2, with 9 bases that match TRBD1. CDR3 length: 18 amino acids. The V gene's germline CDR1 is DFQATT and CDR2 SNEGSKA (reference sequence). J gave up 2 bases and V 6 bases, and 19 bases lay outside the gene matches. The CDR3 sequence is CSASKSDRGHRGNYGYTF. CDR3 DNA sequence: TGCAGTGCAAGTAAGTCGGACAGGGGACACCGAGGAAACTATGGCTACACCTTC.

This clone was picked up a small number of times. The genes are TRBV3-1 (or the pseudogene TRBV3-2) and TRBJ2-7, with D possibly being TRBD2 (7 bases). This CDR3 comprises 14 residues. Germline V gene lookup returns CDR1 LGHDT and CDR2 YNNKEL (reference sequence). With 4 bases removed from V and 3 bases from J, the gap between germline ends came to 13 bases. The CDR3 region is CASSRVGGLYEQYF. The CDR3 region has the DNA TGTGCCAGCAGCCGGGTCGGGGGGCTCTACGAGCAGTACTTC.

This sequence joins TRBV5-4 and TRBJ2-7, with a tentative D call TRBD1 (5 bases). This CDR3 comprises 15 residues. Looked up from germline, CDR1 is SGHNT and CDR2 is YYREEE (reference sequence). V lost 0 bases and J lost 2, with 12 bases in between. The CDR3 bases are TGTGCCAGCAGCTTGGAGGGGCAGGCCGCCTACGAGCAGTACTTC. Protein sequence: CASSLEGQAAYEQYF. Full variable domain (rest looked up from reference TRBV5-4 and TRBJ2-7): ETGVTQSPTHLIKTRGQQVTLRCSSQSGHNTVSWYQQALGQGPQFIFQYYREEENGRGNFPPRFSGLQFPNYSSELNVNALELDDSALYLCASSLEGQAAYEQYFGPGTRLTVT.

This chain links TRBV19 with TRBJ1-4; D is unresolved. This CDR3 has 12 residues. The V and J ends lost 3 bases and 7 bases respectively, with 6 bases between them. CDR1 is LNHDA and CDR2 is SQIVND in the germline V gene (reference sequence). The CDR3: CASSIGSEKLFF. CDR3 nucleotides: TGTGCCAGTAGTATTGGGAGTGAAAAACTGTTTTTT. Looking up the rest from reference TRBV19 and TRBJ1-4 gives the full variable domain: DGGITQSPKYLFRKEGQNVTLSCEQNLNHDAMYWYRQDPGQGLRLIYYSQIVNDFQKGDIAEGYSVSREKKESFPLTVTSAQKNPTAFYLCASSIGSEKLFFGSGTQLSVL.

The J gene is TRBJ1-3, the V gene TRBV5-5; D may be TRBD1 (5 bases). Germline CDR1 is SGHKS and CDR2 is YYEKEE (reference sequence). V was clipped by 3 bases and J by 3 bases, with 16 bases between them. This CDR3 is 16 amino acids long. CDR3 bases: TGTGCCAGCAGCTCAAACAGTCCTAGGGGTGGAAACACCATATATTTT. This encodes CASSSNSPRGGNTIYF. The full variable domain, rest sourced from reference TRBV5-5 and TRBJ1-3, is DAGVTQSPTHLIKTRGQQVTLRCSPISGHKSVSWYQQVLGQGPQFIFQYYEKEERGRGNFPDRFSARQFPNYSSELNVNALLLGDSALYLCASSSNSPRGGNTIYFGEGSWLTVV.

V usage is TRBV5-5 and J usage is TRBJ2-1, with TRBD2 identical over 7 bases. Trimming at V came to 4 bases and at J to 4 bases, leaving 11 bases not matched to a gene. This CDR3 is 16 amino acids long. Germline CDR1 SGHKS, CDR2 YYEKEE (reference sequence). CDR3 DNA sequence: TGTGCCAGCAGCCCTTTTAGCGGGCCTTCTTACAATGAGCAGTTCTTC. This encodes CASSPFSGPSYNEQFF.

The J gene is TRBJ1-2, the V gene TRBV29-1; tentatively, D is TRBD1 (5 bases). This CDR3 has 11 amino acids. V was trimmed by 7 bases and J by 5 bases, leaving 11 bases between them. CDR1 is SQVTM, CDR2 ANQGSEA, per germline. This chain's CDR3 is CSARGEYGYTF. DNA of the CDR3: TGCAGCGCCCGGGGGGAGTATGGCTACACCTTC.

The chain is built from TRBV6-5 and TRBJ1-5; D is unclear. The CDR3 has 15 residues. Germline lookup yields CDR1 MNHEY and CDR2 SVGAGI. The germline V and J ends were trimmed by 2 bases and 6 bases, with 14 bases remaining between them. CDR3 protein: CASSYGPTMGQPQHF. CDR3 DNA: TGTGCCAGCAGTTACGGTCCCACTATGGGTCAGCCCCAGCATTTT.

The chain recombines TRBV10-2 with TRBJ2-5; D is unclear. Trimming took 6 bases from V and 2 from J, leaving 7 bases between them. The CDR3 has 12 amino acids. Germline V gene sequence: CDR1 WSHSY, CDR2 SAAADI. The CDR3 nucleotides are TGCGCCAGCAGCGAAGCTCAAGAGACCCAGTACTTC. Translating gives CASSEAQETQYF.

The chain employs TRBV19 and TRBJ2-7, with D tentatively TRBD1 (6 bases). V lost 7 bases and J 2 bases, leaving 15 bases between the germline ends. The germline V gene has CDR1 LNHDA and CDR2 SQIVND (reference sequence). The CDR3 covers 14 residues. The CDR3 nucleotides read TGTGCCAGTAATCCCGGAACAGGGACCTACGAGCAGTACTTC. It translates to CASNPGTGTYEQYF. Based on the CDR3 plus reference TRBV19 and TRBJ2-7, the full variable domain is DGGITQSPKYLFRKEGQNVTLSCEQNLNHDAMYWYRQDPGQGLRLIYYSQIVNDFQKGDIAEGYSVSREKKESFPLTVTSAQKNPTAFYLCASNPGTGTYEQYFGPGTRLTVT.

This rearrangement joins TRBV28 to TRBJ1-2; unclear D gene. Germline CDR1 and CDR2: MDHEN and SYDVKM. This CDR3 is built from 14 residues. The V end lost 2 bases, the J end lost 4 bases, and 11 bases lay between the germline ends. Here the CDR3 reads CASSLAQTSYGYTF. DNA for the CDR3: TGTGCCAGCAGTTTAGCCCAAACTTCCTATGGCTACACCTTC.

V gene TRBV2 combines with J gene TRBJ1-6; D unclear. This CDR3 is built from 15 residues. V was cut by 1 base and J by 7 bases, with 11 bases left in between. Germline CDR1 and CDR2: SNHLY and FYNNEI. The CDR3 nucleotides are TGTGCCAGCAGTGAAGAGCGGGTAGACAATTCACCCCTCCACTTT. Its protein is CASSEERVDNSPLHF.

The genes are TRBV7-8 and TRBJ1-6; D not resolved. The CDR3 totals 14 residues. In germline, CDR1 is SGHVS, CDR2 FQNEAQ. Trimming took 5 bases from V and 14 from J, leaving 19 bases between them. The CDR3 coding sequence is TGTGCCAGCAGCCCTAGAGAGGGTATAGTAACCCTCCACTTT. This translates into CASSPREGIVTLHF.

V is TRBV15 and J is TRBJ2-2; the D gene is possibly TRBD1 (6 bases). Germline CDR1 reads LNHNV; CDR2 reads YYDKDF (reference sequence). V was shortened by 0 bases and J by 6 bases, with 11 bases between the two germline ends. This CDR3 region has 15 residues. The CDR3 DNA reads as TGTGCCACCAGCAGAGATAGTGAGGGGGCCGGGGAGCTGTTTTTT. Protein product: CATSRDSEGAGELFF.

V is TRBV24-1 and J is TRBJ2-3; 10 nucleotides agree with TRBD2. The V and J ends lost 4 bases and 1 base, in that order; junction bases with no gene match: 4. Looked up from germline, CDR1 is KGHDR and CDR2 is SFDVKD. This CDR3 spans 16 amino acids. The chain's CDR3 is CATSDFSGRGTDTQYF. CDR3 in DNA: TGTGCCACCAGTGACTTCAGCGGGAGGGGCACAGATACGCAGTATTTT.

The chain uses TRBV2 and TRBJ1-6, with 9 bases aligning to TRBD1. Germline V gene data show CDR1 as SNHLY and CDR2 as FYNNEI. The V gene end was trimmed by 8 bases and the J gene end by 7 bases; junction bases not matched to a gene: 3. The CDR3 sequence is 13 residues long. Here the CDR3 reads CASLTGGNSPLHF. CDR3 sequence (DNA): TGTGCCAGCCTGACAGGGGGGAATTCACCCCTCCACTTT.

The chain combines TRBV7-2 with TRBJ2-7; 9 nucleotides align to TRBD2. The CDR3 contains 18 residues. The germline V gene encodes CDR1 SGHTA and CDR2 FQGNSA. Trimming at V came to 8 bases and at J to 1 base, leaving 18 bases not matched to a gene. CDR3 amino acids: CASAKRWAGGPSSYEQYF. CDR3 nucleotides: TGTGCCAGCGCCAAAAGATGGGCGGGAGGGCCTTCGTCCTACGAGCAGTACTTC.

CDR3 protein: CSVSRDRVNTEAFF. In DNA form, the CDR3 reads TGCAGCGTTTCCCGGGACAGGGTGAACACTGAAGCTTTCTTT. The V and J genes are TRBV29-1 and TRBJ1-1, with TRBD1 identical over 9 bases. The CDR3 runs 14 residues. Germline loops: CDR1 SQVTM, CDR2 ANQGSEA. V shed 5 bases, J shed 0 bases, and the junction held 4 bases outside the gene matches.

The J gene is TRBJ1-4, the V gene TRBV24-1; 7 bases fit TRBD1. Germline V gene sequence: CDR1 KGHDR, CDR2 SFDVKD. The CDR3 has 15 amino acids. The V and J ends lost 3 bases and 8 bases, in that order; junction bases with no gene match: 8. The chain's CDR3 is CATSDPGTDGEKLFF. The CDR3 DNA is TGTGCCACCAGTGATCCCGGGACAGATGGAGAAAAACTGTTTTTT.

On this clone: In the same sample, other DNA sequences code for this CDR3. This chain connects TRBV19 to TRBJ1-1, with D maybe TRBD1 (5 bases). Germline values: CDR1 LNHDA, CDR2 SQIVND (reference sequence). V gave up 5 bases and J gave up 3 bases, with 10 bases separating them. This CDR3 comprises 13 residues. The CDR3 coding sequence is TGTGCCAGTAGTTCCCAGGGTGACACTGAAGCTTTCTTT. Translated: CASSSQGDTEAFF.

The chain recombines TRBV5-4 with TRBJ2-3; D not certain. The germline V gene encodes CDR1 SGHNT and CDR2 YYREEE (reference sequence). The CDR3 has 14 residues. The V gene lost 2 bases and the J gene lost 0 bases, with 7 bases spanning the gap. The CDR3 nucleotides are TGTGCCAGCAGCTTCGGAGTTAGCACAGATACGCAGTATTTT. The encoded protein is CASSFGVSTDTQYF.

This sequence joins TRBV19 and TRBJ2-7; perhaps TRBD1 as D (5 bases). The V end lost 6 bases, the J end lost 5 bases, and 14 bases lay between the germline ends. The CDR3 covers 13 residues. Germline values: CDR1 LNHDA, CDR2 SQIVND (reference sequence). CDR3 DNA: TGTGCCAGTAGCCAATTCAGGGTCCACGAGCAGTACTTC. Amino acids: CASSQFRVHEQYF.

This clone appeared a few times. The chain couples TRBV6-5 to TRBJ1-2; 7 positions agree with TRBD1. The V gene's germline CDR1 is MNHEY and CDR2 SVGAGI. This CDR3 is 16 amino acids long. V trimming: 2 bases; J trimming: 1 base; junction bases outside the gene matches: 7. The CDR3 DNA follows: TGTGCCAGCAGTTACGGTTGGACAGGAAATAACTATGGCTACACCTTC. Translating gives CASSYGWTGNNYGYTF.

The V call is TRBV6-5, the J call TRBJ1-2; no clear D. Germline V gives CDR1 MNHEY, CDR2 SVGAGI. CDR3 length: 13 residues. Trimming stripped 2 bases from V and 0 bases from J, with 4 bases between. Here the CDR3 reads CASSYGANYGYTF. In DNA, the CDR3 is TGTGCCAGCAGTTACGGAGCTAACTATGGCTACACCTTC.

This chain links TRBV11-2 with TRBJ2-3, with D possibly TRBD1 on 6 matching bases. The CDR3 length is 17 residues. Trimming took off 2 bases at V and 2 bases at J, with 17 bases between the two ends. The germline gives CDR1 SGHAT, CDR2 FQNNGV. CDR3 in amino acids: CASSLWAGVTPTDTQYF. The CDR3 nucleotides are TGTGCCAGCAGCTTATGGGCAGGGGTCACCCCCACAGATACGCAGTATTTT.

This clone has just one count. The genes are TRBV27 and TRBJ1-5; 8 bases are shared with TRBD1. V lost 5 bases and J lost 5; bases outside the gene matches: 8. This CDR3 spans 15 amino acids. Germline V gene data show CDR1 as MNHEY and CDR2 as SMNVEV (reference sequence). The CDR3 protein is CASSKSTGADQPQHF. The CDR3 region has the DNA TGTGCCAGCAGTAAATCGACAGGGGCAGATCAGCCCCAGCATTTT.

A remark on this clone: Other DNA sequences of this sample code for an identical CDR3. The chain has TRBV5-6 and TRBJ1-2; no definite D call. The CDR3 sequence is 13 residues long. The germline CDR1 and CDR2 sequences are SGHDT and YYEEEE. Trimming pared 4 bases from V and 3 bases from J, leaving 10 bases between. The CDR3 here is CASSLGGDYGYTF. The DNA of the CDR3 is TGTGCCAGCAGCCTGGGCGGGGACTATGGCTACACCTTC.

This clone has a handful of counts. The chain uses TRBV7-6 and TRBJ2-2; D gene ambiguous. The V gene's germline CDR1 is SGHVS and CDR2 FNYEAQ. The V end lost 0 bases, the J end lost 0 bases, and 11 bases lay between the germline ends. CDR3 length: 17 amino acids. Written as DNA, the CDR3 is TGTGCCAGCAGCTTAGCTGTCGGAGAACCGAACACCGGGGAGCTGTTTTTT. The encoded protein is CASSLAVGEPNTGELFF.

V gene TRBV6-5 combines with J gene TRBJ1-3; D uncertain. Germline-derived CDR1 and CDR2 are MNHEY and SVGAGI. CDR3 length: 14 residues. V was trimmed by 6 bases and J by 0 bases, leaving 9 bases between them. The CDR3 here is CASSPRYSGNTIYF. The CDR3, as DNA: TGTGCCAGCAGCCCGAGATACTCTGGAAACACCATATATTTT.

J is TRBJ2-3 and V is TRBV9; D perhaps matches TRBD1 (5 bases). The germline gives CDR1 SGDLS, CDR2 YYNGEE. This CDR3 region has 14 residues. V lost 0 bases to trimming and J lost 4 bases, with 9 bases between them. In DNA form, the CDR3 reads TGTGCCAGCAGCGTAGCCCAGGGCGCAGATACGCAGTATTTT. It is translated as CASSVAQGADTQYF.

The chain links TRBV28 to TRBJ1-4, with TRBD1 as a possible D gene (6 bases). The CDR3 length is 15 residues. Germline V lookup: CDR1 MDHEN, CDR2 SYDVKM. V was clipped by 2 bases and J by 6 bases, with 13 bases between them. The CDR3 spells CASSLPGQGYEKLFF. As DNA, the CDR3 is TGTGCCAGCAGTTTACCGGGGCAGGGGTATGAAAAACTGTTTTTT.

This chain joins TRBV24-1 and TRBJ2-1; 7 bases are shared with TRBD1. V lost 2 bases and J lost 7; bases outside the gene matches: 7. Per germline, CDR1 KGHDR and CDR2 SFDVKD. The CDR3 consists of 15 residues. CDR3 amino acids: CATSDSTGWGNEQFF. The CDR3 DNA reads TGTGCCACCAGTGATTCGACAGGGTGGGGGAATGAGCAGTTCTTC.